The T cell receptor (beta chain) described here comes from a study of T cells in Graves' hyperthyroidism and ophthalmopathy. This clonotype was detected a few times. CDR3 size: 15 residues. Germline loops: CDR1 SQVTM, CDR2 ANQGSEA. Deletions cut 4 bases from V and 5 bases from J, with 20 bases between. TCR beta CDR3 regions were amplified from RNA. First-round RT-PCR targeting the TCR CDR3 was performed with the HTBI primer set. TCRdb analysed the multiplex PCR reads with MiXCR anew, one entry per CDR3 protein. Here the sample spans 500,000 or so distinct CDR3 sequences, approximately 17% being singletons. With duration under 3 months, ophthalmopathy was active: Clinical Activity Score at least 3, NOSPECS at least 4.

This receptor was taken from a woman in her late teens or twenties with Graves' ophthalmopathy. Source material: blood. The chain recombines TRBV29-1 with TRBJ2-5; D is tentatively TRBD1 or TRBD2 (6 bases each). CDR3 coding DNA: TGCAGCGTTGGCCAACGGGTGGGGGGCTGGGAGACCCAGTACTTC. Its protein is CSVGQRVGGWETQYF.